The 27 T cell receptor beta chains presented below share a single source sample, sequenced in a study of cytomegalovirus exposure and HLA in healthy donors. The PCR employed 60 Vbeta primers together with 13 Jbeta primers. Assay used: immunoSEQ multiplex PCR; TCRdb lists only in-frame clones, some missing. The data hold 150,000 or so clones, with roughly four fifths observed a single time. Input material: PBMCs. The receptors shown here come from a female donor in good health and CMV-seronegative.

J is TRBJ2-5 and V is TRBV9; 7 positions agree with TRBD1. This CDR3 has 13 residues. Trimming at V came to 5 bases and at J to 2 bases, leaving 3 bases not matched to a gene. CDR1 is SGDLS, CDR2 YYNGEE, per germline. The CDR3 DNA is TGTGCCAGCAGGGGGACAGCGCAAGAGACCCAGTACTTC. It is translated as CASRGTAQETQYF. Full variable domain (missing parts from reference TRBV9 and TRBJ2-5): DSGVTQTPKHLITATGQRVTLRCSPRSGDLSVYWYQQSLDQGLQFLIQYYNGEERAKGNILERFSAQQFPDLHSELNLSSLELGDSALYFCASRGTAQETQYFGPGTRLLVL.

The genes are TRBV13 and TRBJ2-3; D not resolved. The CDR3 spans 17 residues. CDR1 is PRHDT and CDR2 is FYEKMQ in the germline V gene (reference sequence). The V end lost 5 bases, the J end lost 2 bases, and 20 bases lay between the germline ends. CDR3 DNA sequence: TGTGCCAGCAGCCTAACACAGTGGCCTACCGACACAGATACGCAGTATTTT. Its translation: CASSLTQWPTDTDTQYF. Using reference TRBV13 and TRBJ2-3 for the parts outside the CDR3, the full variable domain is AAGVIQSPRHLIKEKRETATLKCYPIPRHDTVYWYQQGPGQDPQFLISFYEKMQSDKGSIPDRFSAQQFSDYHSELNMSSLELGDSALYFCASSLTQWPTDTDTQYFGPGTRLTVL.

The V call is TRBV7-3, the J call TRBJ2-1; 15 bases are shared with TRBD2. The junction had 19 bases not matched to a gene; V was cut back by 3 bases and J by 7 bases. The CDR3 loop spans 21 amino acids. CDR1 is SGHTA, CDR2 FQGTGA, per germline. The CDR3 protein is CASSFSGTSGGPAARKNEQFF. The CDR3 DNA follows: TGTGCCAGCAGCTTTTCCGGGACTAGCGGGGGGCCGGCCGCCCGAAAAAATGAGCAGTTCTTC. The full variable domain, in which reference TRBV7-3 and TRBJ2-1 provide the parts outside the CDR3, is GAGVSQTPSNKVTEKGKYVELRCDPISGHTALYWYRQSLGQGPEFLIYFQGTGAADDSGLPNDRFFAVRPEGSVSTLKIQRTERGDSAVYLCASSFSGTSGGPAARKNEQFFGPGTRLTVL.

This clone came up once. The chain links TRBV5-1 to TRBJ2-7; TRBD1 matches 8 bases. The CDR3 has 15 residues. Trimming removed 4 bases from V and 2 bases from J; junction bases left unmatched: 8. Germline CDR1 SGHRS, CDR2 YFSETQ. The CDR3: CASSGSQGDAYEQYF. As DNA, the CDR3 is TGCGCCAGCAGCGGCTCACAGGGGGACGCCTACGAGCAGTACTTC.

V usage is TRBV6-5 and J usage is TRBJ2-1; no firm D call. Germline loops: CDR1 MNHEY, CDR2 SVGAGI. CDR3 length: 13 residues. V was cut by 2 bases and J by 10 bases, with 12 bases left in between. CDR3 residues: CASSYGASKEQFF. The DNA for the CDR3 is TGTGCCAGCAGTTACGGTGCGTCCAAGGAGCAGTTCTTC.

The chain is built from TRBV11-3 and TRBJ2-7; 8 bases are shared with TRBD1. V shed 0 bases and J 3 bases; nucleotides not matched to a gene: 10. CDR3 length: 17 residues. CDR1 is SGHNT and CDR2 is YENEEA in the germline V gene. The CDR3 DNA sequence: TGTGCCAGCAGCTTAGATCAGGAAGCAGGGGGCGTCTACGAGCAGTACTTC. Translating it yields CASSLDQEAGGVYEQYF. The full variable domain, its missing parts supplied by reference TRBV11-3 and TRBJ2-7, is EAGVVQSPRYKIIEKKQPVAFWCNPISGHNTLYWYLQNLGQGPELLIRYENEEAVDDSQLPKDRFSAERLKGVDSTLKIQPAELGDSAVYLCASSLDQEAGGVYEQYFGPGTRLTVT.

V is TRBV7-2 and J is TRBJ1-4; a possible D gene is TRBD1 (6 bases). The CDR3 totals 15 residues. V lost 2 bases and J 7 bases, leaving 14 bases between the germline ends. Germline V gives CDR1 SGHTA, CDR2 FQGNSA. CDR3 loop: CASSLIPGVFEKLFF. CDR3 in DNA: TGTGCCAGCAGCTTAATCCCAGGGGTGTTTGAAAAACTGTTTTTT.

Note on this clone: Sequence at one end of the junction differs from germline and may be a read error. The chain links TRBV6-5 to TRBJ2-7; D remains ambiguous. The V gene's germline CDR1 is MNHEY and CDR2 SVGAGI. CDR3 length: 15 residues. CDR3 amino acids: CASSYLVGRPYEQCF. In nucleotides, the CDR3 is TGTGCCAGCAGTTATTTGGTGGGCAGACCTTACGAGCAGTGCTTC.

The rearrangement joins TRBV6-5 to TRBJ1-2, with 8 positions matching TRBD1. CDR1 MNHEY and CDR2 SVGAGI come from the germline V gene. Germline trimming cut 6 bases from V and 4 bases from J; bases unmatched to any gene: 4. CDR3 length equals 13 residues. CDR3 amino acids: CASSPRGPYGYTF. The CDR3 DNA is TGTGCCAGCAGCCCCAGGGGGCCCTATGGCTACACCTTC.

This clone has only one observation. The chain couples TRBV7-3 to TRBJ2-1; D possibly corresponds to TRBD2 (6 bases). Germline V gene lookup returns CDR1 SGHTA and CDR2 FQGTGA. V was trimmed by 5 bases and J by 3 bases, leaving 23 bases between them. The CDR3 length is 18 residues. CDR3 region: CASSLRFRASAIYNEQFF. In nucleotides, the CDR3 is TGTGCCAGCAGCCTACGCTTTCGGGCTAGCGCGATCTACAATGAGCAGTTCTTC.

The gene calls are TRBV5-1 and TRBJ2-5; D is unclear. CDR1 and CDR2 (germline): SGHRS, YFSETQ. The CDR3 loop spans 14 amino acids. V lost 2 bases to trimming and J lost 1 base, with 9 bases between them. The CDR3 DNA sequence: TGCGCCAGCAGCTTACCCACGGGCCAAGAGACCCAGTACTTC. This sequence encodes CASSLPTGQETQYF.

The V call is TRBV18, the J call TRBJ1-2; unclear D gene. The V and J ends lost 3 bases and 7 bases respectively, with 15 bases between them. CDR1 KGHSH and CDR2 LQKENI come from the germline V gene. This CDR3 contains 14 residues. DNA for the CDR3: TGTGCCAGCTCACCCACCGACACGACCGGTGGCTACACCTTC. Translated, it gives CASSPTDTTGGYTF.

The genes are TRBV13 and TRBJ2-7; 8 bases fit TRBD2. The CDR3 runs to 15 residues. V was pared by 5 bases and J by 2 bases, with 8 bases of the junction left unmatched. From germline, CDR1 is PRHDT and CDR2 FYEKMQ (reference sequence). The CDR3 DNA follows: TGTGCCAGCAGCCCCGTAGCGGGACCAGCCTACGAGCAGTACTTC. It translates to CASSPVAGPAYEQYF.

The sample holds a few counts of this clone. The gene calls are TRBV6-1 and TRBJ1-4; D is perhaps TRBD1 (6 bases). The CDR3 spans 13 residues. Germline values: CDR1 MNHNS, CDR2 SASEGT. V lost 7 bases and J 6 bases, leaving 12 bases between the germline ends. CDR3 bases: TGTGCCAGCACGACGGGGGGCGATGAAAAACTGTTTTTT. Translation gives CASTTGGDEKLFF.

The genes are TRBV9 and TRBJ2-1, with 7 nucleotides matching TRBD2. Per germline, CDR1 SGDLS and CDR2 YYNGEE. The trim removed 0 bases at V and 5 bases at J, leaving 2 bases unmatched. CDR3 length: 14 residues. DNA of the CDR3: TGTGCCAGCAGCGTAGGGCGGGAGAACAATGAGCAGTTCTTC. Its protein is CASSVGRENNEQFF.

V gene TRBV5-1 combines with J gene TRBJ2-5; 9 bases map to TRBD1. Germline trimming cut 3 bases from V and 4 bases from J; bases unmatched to any gene: 7. The V gene's germline CDR1 is SGHRS and CDR2 YFSETQ. CDR3 length equals 15 residues. CDR3 nucleotide sequence: TGCGCCAGCAGCTCGCACAGGGGGCAGGGAGAGACCCAGTACTTC. Residues: CASSSHRGQGETQYF.

The chain employs TRBV19 and TRBJ2-7; TRBD2 matches at 7 bases. Germline V gene lookup returns CDR1 LNHDA and CDR2 SQIVND (reference sequence). The CDR3 is made up of 15 amino acids. Unmatched junction bases numbered 4, after V lost 1 base and J lost 1 base. The CDR3 protein is CASSIAGGYSYEQYF. Here the CDR3 DNA reads TGTGCCAGTAGTATAGCGGGGGGTTATTCCTACGAGCAGTACTTC.

The chain carries TRBV12-5 and TRBJ2-2; no reliable D call. The V end was cut by 0 bases, the J end by 1 base, with 9 bases between. From germline, CDR1 is LGHNT and CDR2 FRNRAP. The CDR3 is made up of 16 amino acids. DNA of the CDR3: TGTGCTAGTGGTTTGGTGGGCAGCCGGAACACCGGGGAGCTGTTTTTT. The encoded protein is CASGLVGSRNTGELFF. Complete variable domain (other parts from reference TRBV12-5 and TRBJ2-2): DARVTQTPRHKVTEMGQEVTMRCQPILGHNTVFWYRQTMMQGLELLAYFRNRAPLDDSGMPKDRFSAEMPDATLATLKIQPSEPRDSAVYFCASGLVGSRNTGELFFGEGSRLTVL.

A remark on this clone: A much more abundant neighbour one base away suggests this may be a read error. The rearrangement uses TRBV13 and TRBJ1-1; D may be TRBD1 (6 bases). The V gene lost 0 bases and the J gene lost 0 bases, with 8 bases spanning the gap. Germline lookup yields CDR1 PRHDT and CDR2 FYEKMQ (reference sequence). The CDR3 runs 15 residues. The CDR3, as DNA: TGTGCCAGCAGCTTAGGACAGGGAATGAACACTGAAGCTTTCTTT. It translates to CASSLGQGMNTEAFF.

In this sample, this clone turned up a few times. V is TRBV5-4 and J is TRBJ2-7; TRBD2 aligns across 7 bases. V was pared by 4 bases and J by 4 bases, with 14 bases of the junction left unmatched. The germline V gene has CDR1 SGHNT and CDR2 YYREEE (reference sequence). There are 16 residues in the CDR3. The CDR3 coding sequence is TGTGCCAGCAGCCAGCCGTGGGGGACTACGAATTACGAGCAGTACTTC. It encodes CASSQPWGTTNYEQYF.

The chain is built from TRBV6-5 and TRBJ2-5; 9 nucleotides agree with TRBD1. The V and J ends lost 2 bases and 2 bases, in that order; junction bases with no gene match: 3. CDR3 length equals 15 residues. The germline V gene has CDR1 MNHEY and CDR2 SVGAGI. The CDR3 DNA reads TGTGCCAGCAGTTACAGGACAGGGGATCAAGAGACCCAGTACTTC. This sequence encodes CASSYRTGDQETQYF.

The genes are TRBV5-8 and TRBJ2-1, with D perhaps TRBD2 (6 bases). CDR3 length: 12 residues. CDR1 and CDR2 (germline): SGHTS, YDEGEE. V was shortened by 5 bases and J by 7 bases, with 10 bases between the two germline ends. The CDR3 nucleotides read TGTGCCAGCAGAATTGGGGGGAATGAGCAGTTCTTC. This sequence encodes CASRIGGNEQFF.

V and J are TRBV7-9 and TRBJ1-3; no clear D. This CDR3 is 14 amino acids long. Trimming removed 4 bases at V and 0 bases at J, with 7 bases between. The germline CDR1 and CDR2 sequences are SEHNR and FQNEAQ (reference sequence). The CDR3 DNA reads as TGTGCCAGCAGCTCCCTGAGCTCTGGAAACACCATATATTTT. This sequence encodes CASSSLSSGNTIYF.

The V call is TRBV6-5, the J call TRBJ2-7; no definite D call. The CDR3 has 13 residues. V lost 8 bases and J 6 bases, leaving 17 bases between the germline ends. Germline V gene data show CDR1 as MNHEY and CDR2 as SVGAGI. CDR3 in amino acids: CASSEVRSREQYF. In nucleotides, the CDR3 is TGTGCCAGCTCCGAGGTTAGATCCCGCGAGCAGTACTTC.

The chain joins TRBV11-1 to TRBJ1-1; D gene ambiguous. Per germline, CDR1 SGHAT and CDR2 FQDESV (reference sequence). V gave up 5 bases and J gave up 1 base, with 11 bases separating them. This CDR3 contains 14 residues. Here the CDR3 DNA reads TGTGCCAGCAGCCGACTCGACCCGAACACTGAAGCTTTCTTT. This codes for CASSRLDPNTEAFF. Together with reference TRBV11-1 and TRBJ1-1, the CDR3 gives the full variable domain: EAEVAQSPRYKITEKSQAVAFWCDPISGHATLYWYRQILGQGPELLVQFQDESVVDDSQLPKDRFSAERLKGVDSTLKIQPAELGDSAMYLCASSRLDPNTEAFFGQGTRLTVV.

The chain couples TRBV11-3 to TRBJ1-4; 7 nucleotides match TRBD1. V shed 3 bases and J 7 bases; nucleotides not matched to a gene: 11. The length of the CDR3 is 16 residues. Per the germline V gene, CDR1 is SGHNT and CDR2 is YENEEA. The chain's CDR3 is CASSLGTGASSEKLFF. The CDR3 DNA sequence: TGTGCCAGCAGCTTGGGAACAGGGGCTTCATCTGAAAAACTGTTTTTT.

The chain employs TRBV6-6 and TRBJ2-1; TRBD1 might be the D (5 bases). This CDR3 is built from 15 residues. Trimming left V 1 base short and J 6 bases short, with 13 bases between. CDR1 is MNHNY and CDR2 is SVGAGI in the germline V gene (reference sequence). The CDR3 DNA reads TGTGCCAGCAGTTACTGGGGCGGTAGGGGCAATGAGCAGTTCTTC. Translation gives CASSYWGGRGNEQFF.